A single T cell receptor (beta chain) is shown here with its context. The antigen remains undetermined. The sample belongs to a study of CXCR3-negative and CXCR3-positive naive CD8 T cells. Study conclusions and caveats: TRB CDR3s of CXCR3-positive naive cells were more hydrophobic than those of CXCR3-negative naive cells.

UMI-labeled 5' RACE yielded the TRB cDNA libraries. Following a re-call of the 5' RACE reads, TCRdb has one entry per CDR3 protein and lacks DNA. The data show some 53,000 distinct CDR3 sequences, and the top ten clones hold approximately 0.56%. The CDR3 has 17 amino acids. Per germline, CDR1 LGHNA and CDR2 YNFKEQ. Material for sequencing was naive CXCR3+ CD8+ T cells from blood. The subset here: CD45RO-CCR7+CD27+CD95- naive CD8+ T cells expressing CXCR3 (TNR3+). The chain carries TRBV4-2 and TRBJ2-2; TCRdb returns TRBD2, unconfirmable since there is no DNA. This receptor was taken from a human donor in good health. Some clones in this sample may be carry-over from other donors' samples. CDR3 residues: CASSQLKAGTDTGELFF.